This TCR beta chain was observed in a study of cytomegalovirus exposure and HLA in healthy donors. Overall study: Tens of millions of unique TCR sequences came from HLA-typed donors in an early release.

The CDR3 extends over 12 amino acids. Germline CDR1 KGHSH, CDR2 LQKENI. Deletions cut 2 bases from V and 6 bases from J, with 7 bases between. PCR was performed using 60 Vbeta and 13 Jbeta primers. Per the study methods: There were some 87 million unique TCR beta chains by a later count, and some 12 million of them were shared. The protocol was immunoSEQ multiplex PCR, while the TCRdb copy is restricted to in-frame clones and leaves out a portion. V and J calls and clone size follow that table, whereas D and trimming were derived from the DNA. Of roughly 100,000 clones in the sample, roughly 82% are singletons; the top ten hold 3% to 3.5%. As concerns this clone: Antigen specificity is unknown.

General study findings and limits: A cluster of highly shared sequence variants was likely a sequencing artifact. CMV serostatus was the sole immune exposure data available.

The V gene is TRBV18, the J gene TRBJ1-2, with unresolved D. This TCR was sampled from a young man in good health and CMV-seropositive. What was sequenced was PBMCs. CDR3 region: CASSPEGDGYTF. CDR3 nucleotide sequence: TGTGCCAGCTCACCAGAAGGAGATGGCTACACCTTC.